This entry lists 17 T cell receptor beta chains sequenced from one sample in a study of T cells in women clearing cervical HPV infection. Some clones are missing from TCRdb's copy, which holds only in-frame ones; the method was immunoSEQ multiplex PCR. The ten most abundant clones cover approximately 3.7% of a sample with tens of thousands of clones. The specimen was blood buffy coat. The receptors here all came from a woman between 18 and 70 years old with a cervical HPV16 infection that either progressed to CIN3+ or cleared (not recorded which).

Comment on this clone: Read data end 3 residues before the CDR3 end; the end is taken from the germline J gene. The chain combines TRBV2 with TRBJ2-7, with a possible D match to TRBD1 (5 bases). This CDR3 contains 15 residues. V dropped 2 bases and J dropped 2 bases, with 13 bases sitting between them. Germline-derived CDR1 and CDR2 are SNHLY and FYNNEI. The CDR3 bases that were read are TGTGCCAGCAGTGAACTCTGGACAAGAACCTACGAG. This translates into CASSELWTRTYE. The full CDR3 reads CASSELWTRTYEQYF.

CDR3 sequence reads: CAWSRPGQTYYGYTF. The CDR3 bases that were read are TGTGCCTGGAGTCGCCCGGGACAGACATACTATGGC. The V call is TRBV30, the J call TRBJ1-2, with TRBD1 matching over 7 bases. The read terminates 3 residues ahead of where the CDR3 ends, so the germline J gene completes it. Germline loops: CDR1 GTSNPN, CDR2 SVGIG (reference sequence). CDR3 size: 15 residues. With 2 bases clipped from V and 3 bases from J, the junction kept 9 bases outside the gene matches.

The DNA read from the CDR3 is TGTGCCAGCTCACCATATGGCGGGAATTACGAG. It translates to CASSPYGGNYE. The whole CDR3 sequence reads CASSPYGGNYEQYF. This sequence joins TRBV18 and TRBJ2-7, with D possibly TRBD2 on 6 matching bases. The read terminates 3 residues before the CDR3 end, so the remaining end is supplied by the germline J gene. The CDR3 is made up of 14 amino acids. The germline V gene has CDR1 KGHSH and CDR2 LQKENI. Trimming pared 2 bases from V and 4 bases from J, leaving 12 bases between.

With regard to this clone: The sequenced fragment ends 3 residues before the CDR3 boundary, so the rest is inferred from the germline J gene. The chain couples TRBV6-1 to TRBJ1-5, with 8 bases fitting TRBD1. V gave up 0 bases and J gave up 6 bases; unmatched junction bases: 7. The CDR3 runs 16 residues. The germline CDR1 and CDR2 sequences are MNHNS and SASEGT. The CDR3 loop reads CASSEASGGGSQPQHF. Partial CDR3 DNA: TGTGCCAGCAGTGAAGCGTCAGGGGGCGGGAGTCAGCCC.

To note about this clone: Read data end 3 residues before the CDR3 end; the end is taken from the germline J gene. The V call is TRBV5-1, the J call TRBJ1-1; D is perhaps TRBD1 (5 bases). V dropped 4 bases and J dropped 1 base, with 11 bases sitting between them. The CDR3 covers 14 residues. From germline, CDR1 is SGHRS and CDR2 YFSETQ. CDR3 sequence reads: CASSQGLQNTEAFF. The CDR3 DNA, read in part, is TGCGCCAGCAGCCAGGGACTTCAGAACACTGAA.

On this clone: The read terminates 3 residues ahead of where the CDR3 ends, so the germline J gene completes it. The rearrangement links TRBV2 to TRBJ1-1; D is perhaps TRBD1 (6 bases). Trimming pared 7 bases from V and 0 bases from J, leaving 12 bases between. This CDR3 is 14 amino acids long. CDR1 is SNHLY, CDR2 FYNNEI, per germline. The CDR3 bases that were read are TGTGCCAGCACTCGAGAGGGGGTGAACACTGAA. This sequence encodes CASTREGVNTE. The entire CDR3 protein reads CASTREGVNTEAFF.

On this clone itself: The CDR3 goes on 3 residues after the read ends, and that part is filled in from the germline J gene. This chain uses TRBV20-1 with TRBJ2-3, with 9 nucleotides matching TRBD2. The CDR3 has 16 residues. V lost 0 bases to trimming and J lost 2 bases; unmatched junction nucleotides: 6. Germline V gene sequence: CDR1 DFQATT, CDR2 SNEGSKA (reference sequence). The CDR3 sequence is CSARDLLAGDTDTQYF. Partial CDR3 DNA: TGCAGTGCTAGAGATCTACTAGCGGGCGACACAGATACG.

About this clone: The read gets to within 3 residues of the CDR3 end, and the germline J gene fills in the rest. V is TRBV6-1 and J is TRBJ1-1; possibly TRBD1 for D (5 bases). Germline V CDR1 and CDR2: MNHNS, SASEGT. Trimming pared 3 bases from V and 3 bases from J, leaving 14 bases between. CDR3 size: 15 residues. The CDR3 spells CASSDSGRGYTEAFF. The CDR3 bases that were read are TGTGCCAGCAGTGATTCAGGTCGGGGGTACACTGAA.

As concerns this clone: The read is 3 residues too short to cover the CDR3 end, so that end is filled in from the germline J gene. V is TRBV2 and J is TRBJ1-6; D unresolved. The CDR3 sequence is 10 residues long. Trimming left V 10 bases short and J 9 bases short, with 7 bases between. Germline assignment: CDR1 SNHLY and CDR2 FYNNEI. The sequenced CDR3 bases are TGTGCCACACAGACTTCACCC. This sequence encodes CATQTSP. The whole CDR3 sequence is CATQTSPLHF.

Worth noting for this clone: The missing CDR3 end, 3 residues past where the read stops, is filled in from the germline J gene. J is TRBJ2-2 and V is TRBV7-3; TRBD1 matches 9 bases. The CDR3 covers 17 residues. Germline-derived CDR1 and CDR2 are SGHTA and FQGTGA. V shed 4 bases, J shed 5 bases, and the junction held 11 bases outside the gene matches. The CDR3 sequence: CASSSPDRGWGTGELFF. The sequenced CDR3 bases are TGTGCCAGCAGCTCCCCGGACAGGGGATGGGGTACCGGGGAG.

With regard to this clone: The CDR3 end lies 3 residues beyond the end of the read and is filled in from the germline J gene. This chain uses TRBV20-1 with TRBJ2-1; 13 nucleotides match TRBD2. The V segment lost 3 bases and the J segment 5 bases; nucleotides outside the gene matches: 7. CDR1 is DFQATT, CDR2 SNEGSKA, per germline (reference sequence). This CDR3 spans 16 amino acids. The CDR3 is CSASTGTSGNDNEQFF. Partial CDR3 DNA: TGCAGTGCTAGTACGGGGACTAGCGGGAACGACAATGAG.

CDR3 bases read: TGTGCCAGCTCACCACTATCAGGGCACAATCAGCCC. Translation: CASSPLSGHNQP. The entire CDR3 protein reads CASSPLSGHNQPQHF. The V call is TRBV18, the J call TRBJ1-5, with a possible D match to TRBD1 (5 bases). The read falls 3 residues short of the CDR3 end, and the missing part is taken from the germline J gene. Trimming cost V 1 base and J 3 bases, with 10 bases left between them. The germline V gene encodes CDR1 KGHSH and CDR2 LQKENI. The CDR3 runs to 15 residues.

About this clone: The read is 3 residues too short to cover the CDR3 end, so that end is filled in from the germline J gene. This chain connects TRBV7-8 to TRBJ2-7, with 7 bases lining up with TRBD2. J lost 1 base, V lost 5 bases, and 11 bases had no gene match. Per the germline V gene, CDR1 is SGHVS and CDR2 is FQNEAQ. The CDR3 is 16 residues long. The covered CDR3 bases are TGTGCCAGCAGCCGGACGATAGGACTAGTATCCTACGAG. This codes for CASSRTIGLVSYE. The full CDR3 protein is CASSRTIGLVSYEQYF.

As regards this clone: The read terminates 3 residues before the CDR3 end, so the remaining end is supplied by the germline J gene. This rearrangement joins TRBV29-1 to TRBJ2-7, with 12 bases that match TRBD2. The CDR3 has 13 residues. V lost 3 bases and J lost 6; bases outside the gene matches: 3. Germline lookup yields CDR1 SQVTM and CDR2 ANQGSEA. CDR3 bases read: TGCAGCGTTGAGACTAGCGGGAGTGGCGAG. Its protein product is CSVETSGSGE. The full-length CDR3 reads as CSVETSGSGEQYF.

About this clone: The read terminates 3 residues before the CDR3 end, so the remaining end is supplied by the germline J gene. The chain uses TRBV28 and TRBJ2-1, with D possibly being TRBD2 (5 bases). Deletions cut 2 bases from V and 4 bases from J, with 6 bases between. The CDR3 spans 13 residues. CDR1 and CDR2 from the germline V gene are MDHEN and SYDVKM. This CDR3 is CASSLDYYNEQFF. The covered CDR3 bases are TGTGCCAGCAGTTTAGACTATTACAATGAG.

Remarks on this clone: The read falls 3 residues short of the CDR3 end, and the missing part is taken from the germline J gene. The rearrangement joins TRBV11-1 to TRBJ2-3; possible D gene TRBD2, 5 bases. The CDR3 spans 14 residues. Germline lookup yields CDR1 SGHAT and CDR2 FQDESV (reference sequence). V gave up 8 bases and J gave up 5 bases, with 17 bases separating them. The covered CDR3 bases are TGTGCCAGCGCTCCGGGGTACCGGGTAGATACG. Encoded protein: CASAPGYRVDT. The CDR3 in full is CASAPGYRVDTQYF.

CDR3 DNA (partial): TGTGCCAGCAGTGTAGTGACAGGGGACCTCGGCGAC. Amino acids: CASSVVTGDLGD. The full-length CDR3 reads as CASSVVTGDLGDYTF. The J gene is TRBJ1-2, the V gene TRBV2; 8 bases agree with TRBD1. The read gets to within 3 residues of the CDR3 end, and the germline J gene fills in the rest. CDR1 and CDR2 (germline): SNHLY, FYNNEI. This CDR3 contains 15 residues. The full variable domain, rest sourced from reference TRBV2 and TRBJ1-2, is EPEVTQTPSHQVTQMGQEVILRCVPISNHLYFYWYRQILGQKVEFLVSFYNNEISEKSEIFDDQFSVERPDGSNFTLKIRSTKLEDSAMYFCASSVVTGDLGDYTFGSGTRLTVV.